The entry that follows covers one T cell receptor (beta chain) sequence. Its cognate antigen is unknown. The data originate from a study of early T cells in non-severe SARS-CoV-2 infection. Study findings and constraints: VDJdb matches were skewed toward anti-spike CD8 T cell responses.

The germline V and J ends were trimmed by 7 bases and 6 bases, with 11 bases remaining between them. The CDR3 spans 12 residues. Germline CDR1 SEHNR, CDR2 FQNEAQ (reference sequence). Unique molecular identifiers were added to individual cDNA molecules. TCRdb re-called the 5' RACE reads through MiXCR, storing one row per CDR3 protein. The table shows approximately 48,000 distinct CDR3 sequences, with about 10% occurring only once. This clonotype was sampled from an adult who was a healthcare worker with PCR-confirmed SARS-CoV-2 infection or an uninfected control (not recorded which). The rearrangement links TRBV7-9 to TRBJ2-3; D assignment may be TRBD1 or TRBD2 (5 bases each). The sample consisted of whole blood. The CDR3 is CASMDGADTQYF. The CDR3 DNA follows: TGTGCCAGCATGGACGGGGCCGATACGCAGTATTTT. Based on the CDR3 plus reference TRBV7-9 and TRBJ2-3, the full variable domain is DTGVSQNPRHKITKRGQNVTFRCDPISEHNRLYWYRQTLGQGPEFLTYFQNEAQLEKSRLLSDRFSAERPKGSFSTLEIQRTEQGDSAMYLCASMDGADTQYFGPGTRLTVL.